These 17 T cell receptor beta chains were sequenced from one sample in a study of blood T cell repertoires in COVID-19. The method was immunoSEQ multiplex PCR; TCRdb's version includes in-frame clones alone and lacks a portion of them. This table has 250,000 or so clones, 70% to 90% appearing once. Sequencing used peripheral blood. These receptors all stem from an older woman with active or convalescent COVID-19.

V gene TRBV5-1 combines with J gene TRBJ1-2; TRBD1 aligns across 7 bases. This CDR3 is built from 14 residues. Germline trimming cut 1 base from V and 3 bases from J; bases unmatched to any gene: 3. Germline values: CDR1 SGHRS, CDR2 YFSETQ. The CDR3 DNA is TGCGCCAGCAGCTTGACAGGGGCGGACTATGGCTACACCTTC. It codes for CASSLTGADYGYTF.

This clone has a single count. The chain uses TRBV3-1 (or the pseudogene TRBV3-2) and TRBJ2-3, with 11 bases aligning to TRBD2. This CDR3 region has 17 residues. The germline CDR1 and CDR2 sequences are LGHDT and YNNKEL (reference sequence). V gave up 4 bases and J gave up 4 bases; unmatched junction bases: 10. CDR3 sequence reads: CASSRRLAGGGADTQYF. The CDR3, as DNA: TGTGCCAGCAGCCGGCGGCTAGCGGGAGGTGGGGCAGATACGCAGTATTTT.

This chain connects TRBV27 to TRBJ1-6; 10 nucleotides align to TRBD1. Germline trimming cut 4 bases from V and 10 bases from J; bases unmatched to any gene: 10. The CDR3 has 16 amino acids. In germline, CDR1 is MNHEY, CDR2 SMNVEV (reference sequence). The CDR3 DNA sequence: TGTGCCAGCAGTTATTATGCGGGACAGGGGAAATCACCCCTCCACTTT. This gives the protein CASSYYAGQGKSPLHF.

The chain links TRBV2 to TRBJ2-3, with D tentatively TRBD2 (6 bases). V gave up 6 bases and J gave up 0 bases, with 19 bases separating them. This CDR3 is 17 amino acids long. The V gene's germline CDR1 is SNHLY and CDR2 FYNNEI. The CDR3 DNA reads as TGTGCCAGCAGATCAGCCAGCGGGCGCACTAGCACAGATACGCAGTATTTT. Its protein product is CASRSASGRTSTDTQYF.

This chain links TRBV14 with TRBJ2-1, with 12 bases aligning to TRBD2. V shed 1 base and J 7 bases; nucleotides not matched to a gene: 2. CDR1 and CDR2 from the germline V gene are SGHDN and FVKESK. This CDR3 spans 15 amino acids. The CDR3 spells CASSQGTSGVNEQFF. As DNA, the CDR3 is TGTGCCAGCAGCCAAGGGACTAGCGGGGTTAATGAGCAGTTCTTC. Together with reference TRBV14 and TRBJ2-1, the CDR3 gives the full variable domain: EAGVTQFPSHSVIEKGQTVTLRCDPISGHDNLYWYRRVMGKEIKFLLHFVKESKQDESGMPNNRFLAERTGGTYSTLKVQPAELEDSGVYFCASSQGTSGVNEQFFGPGTRLTVL.

The chain has TRBV18 and TRBJ1-2, with D hard to call. Germline V gene lookup returns CDR1 KGHSH and CDR2 LQKENI. There are 13 residues in the CDR3. Trimming cost V 7 bases and J 8 bases, with 17 bases left between them. DNA for the CDR3: TGTGCCAGCTTACTGACACCTTTGAGAGGCTACACCTTC. Translated: CASLLTPLRGYTF.

The J gene is TRBJ2-1, the V gene TRBV20-1; tentatively, D is TRBD1 (6 bases). Per germline, CDR1 DFQATT and CDR2 SNEGSKA (reference sequence). This CDR3 region has 15 residues. Trimming took 3 bases from V and 0 from J, leaving 12 bases between them. The CDR3 region is CSASKGDFSYNEQFF. The CDR3 nucleotides are TGCAGTGCTAGTAAGGGGGATTTCTCCTACAATGAGCAGTTCTTC.

V and J are TRBV6-2 or TRBV6-3 and TRBJ2-5; D gene uncertain. V was shortened by 2 bases and J by 5 bases, with 9 bases between the two germline ends. The V gene's germline CDR1 is MNHEY and CDR2 SVGEGT. The CDR3 totals 13 residues. DNA for the CDR3: TGTGCCAGCAGTTACGAGGTGCGCGAGACCCAGTACTTC. As protein: CASSYEVRETQYF.

V usage is TRBV19 and J usage is TRBJ2-3; D is perhaps TRBD2 (5 bases). This CDR3 is built from 14 residues. Germline CDR1 is LNHDA and CDR2 is SQIVND (reference sequence). The ends were cut back, 7 bases at V and 1 base at J, with 12 bases in the middle. Written as DNA, the CDR3 is TGTGCCAGTAAAGCGGAATTCGGCACAGATACGCAGTATTTT. Residues: CASKAEFGTDTQYF.

The rearrangement uses TRBV15 and TRBJ1-3; the D gene is possibly TRBD1 (6 bases). Trimming took off 5 bases at V and 4 bases at J, with 18 bases between the two ends. CDR3 length equals 16 residues. Per germline, CDR1 LNHNV and CDR2 YYDKDF (reference sequence). The CDR3 reads CATSPRMGAAGNTIYF. CDR3 in DNA: TGTGCCACCAGCCCCCGGATGGGGGCGGCCGGAAACACCATATATTTT.

The chain uses TRBV5-1 and TRBJ1-2, with D tentatively TRBD1 (5 bases). Germline V lookup: CDR1 SGHRS, CDR2 YFSETQ. Trimming removed 0 bases at V and 5 bases at J, with 14 bases between. The length of the CDR3 is 15 residues. The CDR3 coding sequence is TGCGCCAGCAGCTTGGGAGGCGACAGTGAATATGGCTACACCTTC. Translating gives CASSLGGDSEYGYTF.

This sequence joins TRBV5-4 and TRBJ2-2, with D perhaps matching TRBD1 (6 bases). Germline V lookup: CDR1 SGHNT, CDR2 YYREEE (reference sequence). Between the trimmed V and J ends, which lost 4 bases and 5 bases, there was a span of 15 bases. This CDR3 is 15 amino acids long. The CDR3 is CASSLVPGETGELFF. The CDR3 DNA is TGTGCCAGCAGCCTAGTCCCAGGGGAAACCGGGGAGCTGTTTTTT.

The chain is built from TRBV21-1 and TRBJ2-1; the table's D call of TRBD2 was not tested on the DNA. TRBV21-1 is designated a pseudogene. This CDR3 is built from 11 residues. Here the CDR3 reads CASSQENEQFF. In DNA, the CDR3 is TGTGCCAGCAGTCAAGAGAATGAGCAGTTCTTC.

V is TRBV28 and J is TRBJ2-4; 13 bases are shared with TRBD2. Germline V CDR1 and CDR2: MDHEN, SYDVKM. The V and J ends lost 4 bases and 0 bases, in that order; junction bases with no gene match: 6. CDR3 length: 18 residues. This CDR3 reads CASSSGLAGLLAKNIQYF. As DNA, the CDR3 is TGTGCCAGCAGTTCGGGACTAGCGGGACTACTAGCCAAAAACATTCAGTACTTC.

This clone was detected only a few times. The chain combines TRBV5-1 with TRBJ2-7; 8 bases map to TRBD1. The CDR3 has 14 amino acids. V lost 4 bases, J lost 0 bases, and 3 bases stayed unmatched. Germline V gene lookup returns CDR1 SGHRS and CDR2 YFSETQ. The CDR3 region has the DNA TGCGCCAGCAGCCCGGACAGGGTCTCCTACGAGCAGTACTTC. It codes for CASSPDRVSYEQYF.

The V and J genes are TRBV7-9 and TRBJ1-2; 8 nucleotides match TRBD1. J gave up 3 bases and V 2 bases, and 2 bases lay outside the gene matches. This CDR3 has 14 residues. CDR1 and CDR2 (germline): SEHNR, FQNEAQ (reference sequence). Here the CDR3 reads CASSLPGQDYGYTF. CDR3 DNA: TGTGCCAGCAGCTTACCGGGACAGGACTATGGCTACACCTTC.

J is TRBJ2-5 and V is TRBV3-1 (or the pseudogene TRBV3-2); D may be TRBD2 (5 bases). CDR1 and CDR2 (germline): LGHDT, YNNKEL (reference sequence). The V and J ends lost 6 bases and 1 base respectively, with 12 bases between them. The CDR3 length is 14 residues. The CDR3, as DNA: TGTGCCAGCAGTCTAGGACTCAGCCAAGAGACCCAGTACTTC. Translation gives CASSLGLSQETQYF.